The T cell receptor (beta chain) under discussion was sequenced for a study of Tregs in tolerant kidney transplant recipients (dated by TCRdb to the late 2010s). For context, the study as a whole: Before combined kidney and bone marrow transplantation, this study identified donor-specific regulatory T cells using TCRbeta sequencing and then followed those same cells after transplant.

The CDR3 starts with the cysteine, ends with the phenylalanine, and has 15 residues. CDR3 DNA only is kept here, 45 bases in frame from base 1. V is shortened by 1 base, J by 2 bases, and the region joining them spans 12 bases. Reading the germline V gene gives CDR1 SGHTA and CDR2 FQGTGA. Sample time point, as interpreted from the label and publication: 6 months after combined kidney and bone marrow transplant. The transplants used related donors with nonmyeloablative bone marrow transplantation, and mixed chimerism in the human trials was transient. Unstimulated Tregs (CD4+CD25+CD127-), CD4+ non-Tregs (CD4+CD25-), CD4 and CD8 cells were FACS-sorted from thawed PBMCs. The patients were a few recipients of combined kidney and bone marrow transplants from the ITN036ST trial, and samples were available only from these trial subjects. Healthy control blood was separated into PBMCs by Ficoll density gradient and cryopreserved, and patient PBMCs were collected both before and after transplant.

What the study reported, not specific to this receptor: Biological reproducibility was not directly assessed, although technical replication error appeared to be minimal. PCR primers changed over time for some patients, so nucleotide-level comparison across those patients' samples was not possible. The study was limited by small patient numbers, and the findings need validation in larger populations and under other immunosuppression protocols. The most biologically relevant and donor-specific TCRbeta repertoire appeared to be identified by expanding Tregs with activated donor B cells. In tolerant patients, donor-specific Tregs expanded more than Tregs overall, which suggests antigen-driven rather than nonspecific expansion.

Genomic DNA was extracted from sorted cells with the QIAGEN DNeasy Blood and Tissue Kit for TCRbeta CDR3 sequencing. High-throughput TCRbeta CDR3 sequencing was carried out commercially through immunoSEQ, with PCR amplification with bias correction and internal controls included. The source study handled its data this way. Unique productive TCRbeta sequences were defined by CDR3 nucleotide sequence when primers matched and otherwise by CDR3 amino acid sequence together with Vbeta and Jbeta genes. To correct for sorting error, sequences found in more than one sorted population at a frequency ratio of 2:1 or less were discarded, and the remaining shared sequences were assigned to the population with the higher frequency. A sequence was defined as donor-reactive if the sequence was expanded at least 5-fold in CFSE-low cells compared with unstimulated cells and had a frequency of at least 0.01% in CFSE-low cells. Jensen-Shannon divergence, calculated on the top 100 TCRbeta sequences ranked by frequency, was used to quantify repertoire divergence. For samples with multiple sequencing runs, sorting error was corrected separately for each run before the runs were pooled. Sourced from immuneACCESS, this table was stored by TCRdb with only in-frame sequences that have V and J called. A share of the clones is absent; for the studies checked, an unresolved V gene accounts for under half, and the remainder has no known explanation. D and trimming were read from the DNA, whereas the V and J calls and clone size are those reported in that table. This sample comprises 20,000 to 25,000 clones, roughly 80% of them detected only once. The ten largest clones take up roughly 24% of the sample.

A remark on this clone: Its antigen is not yet known. Base qualities are not at hand, and no much larger clone is one base apart.

The chain uses TRBV7-3 and TRBJ2-7; the D segment could be TRBD1, given 6 matching bases. The sample here was CD8+ T cells from blood (PBMCs), taken 6 months after the transplant. The sequence was collected from a human patient who received a combined kidney and bone marrow transplant. In patients who had a transplant, some T cells may come from the graft donor. The CDR3 region: CASSLSEGGPYEQYF. The DNA reads as follows: TGTGCCAGCAGCTTAAGTGAAGGGGGTCCCTACGAGCAGTACTTC. Extended through the reference TRBV7-3 and TRBJ2-7 proteins, this CDR3 yields the full variable domain: GAGVSQTPSNKVTEKGKYVELRCDPISGHTALYWYRQSLGQGPEFLIYFQGTGAADDSGLPNDRFFAVRPEGSVSTLKIQRTERGDSAVYLCASSLSEGGPYEQYFGPGTRLTVT.